Listed below are T cell receptor beta chains from one sample, sequenced in a study of regulatory T cells in long-lasting Graves disease. TCRdb re-derived calls from the multiplex PCR reads in MiXCR, one entry per CDR3 protein. The repertoire has 200,000 to 250,000 distinct CDR3 sequences, roughly 18% of them found once; the top ten carry about 10%. This sample also belongs to another study, concerning T cells in Graves' hyperthyroidism and ophthalmopathy.

This material consisted of peripheral blood mononuclear cells (PBMCs), taken at new diagnosis, from a patient treated with antithyroid drugs. The receptors originated from a woman in her 30s with Graves disease. The CDR3 runs from the conserved cysteine through the conserved F or W. The order of the fields is J gene, V gene, clone size, D gene, CDR3 protein, CDR3 DNA. The D gene is left open where the match is weak. The size field is filled for only some rows; it gives once, few, many or a size class.

j_gene: TRBJ2-1
v_gene: TRBV11-2
abundance: -
d_gene: -
CDR3aa: CASSTGVAYYEQLF
CDR3nt: TGTGCCAGCAGCACCGGAGTAGCGTACTATGAGCAGTTGTTC

j_gene: TRBJ1-2
v_gene: TRBV27
abundance: many
d_gene: TRBD1
CDR3aa: CASSAFAGTGNRGYTF
CDR3nt: TGTGCCAGCAGTGCATTTGCCGGGACAGGGAATCGAGGCTACACCTTC

j_gene: TRBJ2-1
v_gene: TRBV6-5
abundance: many
d_gene: -
CDR3aa: CASSYVPLAGSYNEQFF
CDR3nt: TGTGCCAGCAGTTATGTTCCCCTCGCGGGAAGCTACAATGAGCAGTTCTTC

j_gene: TRBJ2-5
v_gene: TRBV6-5
abundance: many
d_gene: -
CDR3aa: CASSYSAGWGQETQYF
CDR3nt: TGTGCCAGCAGTTACTCGGCAGGGTGGGGCCAAGAGACCCAGTACTTC

j_gene: TRBJ1-5
v_gene: TRBV30
abundance: -
d_gene: -
CDR3aa: CAWGAGFDQPQHF
CDR3nt: TGTGCCTGGGGTGCAGGGTTTGATCAGCCCCAGCATTTT

j_gene: TRBJ2-2
v_gene: TRBV11-2
abundance: many
d_gene: -
CDR3aa: CASSLDLAGLRELFF
CDR3nt: TGTGCCAGCAGCTTAGATCTGGCAGGGCTTAGGGAGCTGTTTTTT

j_gene: TRBJ2-1
v_gene: TRBV20-1
abundance: once
d_gene: TRBD2
CDR3aa: CSAGVTSGLNNKQFF
CDR3nt: TGCAGTGCTGGAGTGACTAGCGGGCTGAACAATAAGCAGTTCTTC

j_gene: TRBJ2-5
v_gene: TRBV3-1
abundance: many
d_gene: -
CDR3aa: CASSQKKVWESSETQYF
CDR3nt: TGTGCCAGCAGCCAAAAAAAGGTGTGGGAGTCTTCAGAGACCCAGTACTTC

j_gene: TRBJ2-1
v_gene: TRBV24-1
abundance: -
d_gene: TRBD2
CDR3aa: CATSDPSGSSYNEQFF
CDR3nt: TGTGCCACCAGTGATCCTAGCGGGAGCTCCTACAATGAGCAGTTCTTC

j_gene: TRBJ1-6
v_gene: TRBV18
abundance: many
d_gene: -
CDR3aa: CASSSGRPGNSPLHF
CDR3nt: TGTGCCAGCTCAAGCGGACGGCCCGGGAATTCACCCCTCCACTTT

j_gene: TRBJ2-5
v_gene: TRBV20-1
abundance: -
d_gene: -
CDR3aa: CSAAPVQGRIGETQYF
CDR3nt: TGCAGTGCTGCCCCCGTTCAGGGGAGGATTGGAGAGACCCAGTACTTC

j_gene: TRBJ1-3
v_gene: TRBV6-2/TRBV6-3
abundance: -
d_gene: -
CDR3aa: CASASEGAGGNTIYF
CDR3nt: TGTGCCAGCGCATCCGAGGGAGCTGGGGGAAACACCATATATTTT

j_gene: TRBJ2-7
v_gene: TRBV5-6
abundance: few
d_gene: TRBD1
CDR3aa: CASSAPTGPIHEQYF
CDR3nt: TGTGCCAGCAGCGCCCCGACAGGGCCAATCCACGAGCAGTACTTC

j_gene: TRBJ1-4
v_gene: TRBV28
abundance: many
d_gene: TRBD1
CDR3aa: CASIPQGAGEKLFF
CDR3nt: TGTGCCAGCATCCCCCAGGGGGCTGGTGAAAAACTGTTTTTT

j_gene: TRBJ2-1
v_gene: TRBV30
abundance: -
d_gene: TRBD1
CDR3aa: CAWRARTGNNEQFF
CDR3nt: TGTGCCTGGAGAGCCCGGACAGGTAACAATGAGCAGTTCTTC

j_gene: TRBJ1-2
v_gene: TRBV18
abundance: many
d_gene: -
CDR3aa: CASSPPGRALDGYTF
CDR3nt: TGTGCCAGCTCACCACCGGGCAGGGCCCTTGATGGCTACACCTTC

j_gene: TRBJ2-7
v_gene: TRBV11-2
abundance: many
d_gene: TRBD2
CDR3aa: CASSIGTSGGPKEQYF
CDR3nt: TGTGCCAGCAGCATCGGGACTAGCGGGGGCCCTAAAGAGCAGTACTTC

j_gene: TRBJ1-2
v_gene: TRBV2
abundance: -
d_gene: -
CDR3aa: CASSEDRGSHYGYTF
CDR3nt: TGTGCCAGCAGTGAAGACCGGGGATCGCACTATGGCTACACCTTC

j_gene: TRBJ2-7
v_gene: TRBV19
abundance: many
d_gene: TRBD2
CDR3aa: CASSIGLADEQYF
CDR3nt: TGTGCCAGTAGTATAGGACTAGCGGACGAGCAGTACTTC

j_gene: TRBJ2-1
v_gene: TRBV30
abundance: many
d_gene: TRBD2
CDR3aa: CAWRLAGIYEQFF
CDR3nt: TGTGCCTGGAGACTAGCGGGAATCTATGAGCAGTTCTTC

j_gene: TRBJ1-6
v_gene: TRBV25-1
abundance: once
d_gene: -
CDR3aa: CASSPALYNSPLHF
CDR3nt: TGTGCCAGCAGTCCGGCGTTGTATAATTCACCCCTCCACTTT

j_gene: TRBJ1-1
v_gene: TRBV30
abundance: many
d_gene: -
CDR3aa: CAWSVEFNTEAFF
CDR3nt: TGTGCCTGGAGTGTAGAATTCAACACTGAAGCTTTCTTT

j_gene: TRBJ1-1
v_gene: TRBV15
abundance: -
d_gene: -
CDR3aa: CATSRAVTGRDTEAFF
CDR3nt: TGTGCCACCAGCAGAGCCGTCACTGGTCGGGACACTGAAGCTTTCTTT

j_gene: TRBJ1-4
v_gene: TRBV27
abundance: many
d_gene: -
CDR3aa: CASRHTGGAGKLFF
CDR3nt: TGTGCCAGCAGACATACGGGGGGCGCGGGGAAACTGTTTTTT

j_gene: TRBJ2-3
v_gene: TRBV12-3/TRBV12-4
abundance: many
d_gene: -
CDR3aa: CASNLGGGYRDTQYF
CDR3nt: TGTGCCAGCAATCTGGGGGGGGGCTACCGGGATACGCAGTATTTT

j_gene: TRBJ1-2
v_gene: TRBV15
abundance: many
d_gene: -
CDR3aa: CATSRDIAEDYGYTF
CDR3nt: TGTGCCACCAGCAGAGATATCGCCGAGGACTATGGCTACACCTTC

j_gene: TRBJ2-2
v_gene: TRBV19
abundance: -
d_gene: -
CDR3aa: CASSISGPTGELFF
CDR3nt: TGTGCCAGTAGTATCAGTGGTCCCACCGGGGAGCTGTTTTTT

j_gene: TRBJ1-1
v_gene: TRBV30
abundance: many
d_gene: TRBD1
CDR3aa: CAWSNSKTGGVNTEAFF
CDR3nt: TGTGCCTGGAGTAATTCTAAAACAGGGGGAGTGAACACTGAAGCTTTCTTT

j_gene: TRBJ2-4
v_gene: TRBV28
abundance: many
d_gene: -
CDR3aa: CASSTPSLPAKNIQYF
CDR3nt: TGTGCCAGCAGTACCCCCTCACTGCCAGCCAAAAACATTCAGTACTTC

j_gene: TRBJ1-3
v_gene: TRBV27
abundance: -
d_gene: TRBD1
CDR3aa: CASSYPRTGGWGLSGNTIYF
CDR3nt: TGTGCCAGCAGTTACCCCCGGACAGGGGGCTGGGGGCTCTCTGGAAACACCATATATTTT

j_gene: TRBJ2-5
v_gene: TRBV19
abundance: few
d_gene: -
CDR3aa: CASSIAGLGKTQYF
CDR3nt: TGTGCCAGTAGTATAGCAGGGTTGGGGAAGACCCAGTACTTC

j_gene: TRBJ2-7
v_gene: TRBV13
abundance: many
d_gene: -
CDR3aa: CASSPGTAYEQYF
CDR3nt: TGTGCCAGCAGCCCTGGGACTGCCTACGAGCAGTACTTC

j_gene: TRBJ2-3
v_gene: TRBV20-1
abundance: many
d_gene: -
CDR3aa: CSAQGADTQYF
CDR3nt: TGCAGTGCTCAGGGAGCAGATACGCAGTATTTT

j_gene: TRBJ1-5
v_gene: TRBV12-3/TRBV12-4
abundance: -
d_gene: -
CDR3aa: CASSSTGNQPQHF
CDR3nt: TGTGCCAGCAGTTCAACAGGGAATCAGCCCCAGCATTTT

j_gene: TRBJ2-7
v_gene: TRBV5-1
abundance: many
d_gene: -
CDR3aa: CASSLSANEQYF
CDR3nt: TGCGCCAGCAGCTTGTCGGCGAACGAGCAGTACTTC

j_gene: TRBJ2-1
v_gene: TRBV11-3
abundance: -
d_gene: -
CDR3aa: CASSLAGQGPYEQFF
CDR3nt: TGTGCCAGCAGCTTAGCGGGGCAGGGACCCTACGAGCAGTTCTTC

j_gene: TRBJ2-1
v_gene: TRBV28
abundance: many
d_gene: -
CDR3aa: CASSRGSAGRRREQFF
CDR3nt: TGTGCCAGCAGCCGGGGGTCAGCGGGCAGGCGTAGGGAGCAGTTCTTC

j_gene: TRBJ2-2
v_gene: TRBV20-1
abundance: many
d_gene: -
CDR3aa: CSPGGTGELFF
CDR3nt: TGCAGTCCAGGGGGGACCGGGGAGCTGTTTTTT

j_gene: TRBJ2-2
v_gene: TRBV5-1
abundance: -
d_gene: -
CDR3aa: CASSYLLGGELFF
CDR3nt: TGCGCCAGCAGCTACCTCCTAGGCGGGGAGCTGTTTTTT

j_gene: TRBJ1-4
v_gene: TRBV7-2
abundance: few
d_gene: -
CDR3aa: CASSLSSLNEKLFF
CDR3nt: TGTGCCAGCAGCTTAAGTAGCCTTAATGAAAAACTGTTTTTT

j_gene: TRBJ2-3
v_gene: TRBV10-3
abundance: -
d_gene: TRBD2
CDR3aa: CATAGGRDTQYF
CDR3nt: TGTGCCACCGCGGGGGGGCGGGATACGCAGTATTTT

j_gene: TRBJ1-1
v_gene: TRBV27
abundance: many
d_gene: -
CDR3aa: CASSLKRGMNTEAFF
CDR3nt: TGTGCCAGCAGTTTAAAAAGGGGCATGAACACTGAAGCTTTCTTT

j_gene: TRBJ2-7
v_gene: TRBV4-1
abundance: few
d_gene: TRBD2
CDR3aa: CASSPPAGAYEQYF
CDR3nt: TGCGCCAGCAGTCCCCCGGCGGGAGCCTACGAGCAGTACTTC

j_gene: TRBJ1-3
v_gene: TRBV19
abundance: -
d_gene: -
CDR3aa: CASSSRRGPVGNTIYF
CDR3nt: TGTGCCAGTAGTTCTCGGCGGGGCCCGGTTGGAAACACCATATATTTT

j_gene: TRBJ1-4
v_gene: TRBV7-8
abundance: many
d_gene: TRBD1
CDR3aa: CASSRDRRGEKLFF
CDR3nt: TGTGCCAGCAGCCGGGACAGGCGAGGGGAAAAACTGTTTTTT

j_gene: TRBJ1-3
v_gene: TRBV6-1
abundance: many
d_gene: TRBD1
CDR3aa: CASSGTGGRAGNTIYF
CDR3nt: TGTGCCAGCAGTGGAACAGGGGGCAGAGCTGGAAACACCATATATTTT

j_gene: TRBJ2-7
v_gene: TRBV27
abundance: -
d_gene: TRBD1
CDR3aa: CASSSSRQGRRYEQYF
CDR3nt: TGTGCCAGCAGTTCTTCAAGACAGGGGCGAAGGTACGAGCAGTACTTC

j_gene: TRBJ2-1
v_gene: TRBV2
abundance: many
d_gene: -
CDR3aa: CASSDPRGSYNEQFF
CDR3nt: TGTGCCAGCAGTGACCCCAGGGGCTCCTACAATGAGCAGTTCTTC

j_gene: TRBJ1-1
v_gene: TRBV19
abundance: many
d_gene: -
CDR3aa: CASSRTRQSWTEAFF
CDR3nt: TGTGCCAGTAGTAGAACCAGACAGTCGTGGACTGAAGCTTTCTTT

j_gene: TRBJ2-5
v_gene: TRBV5-1
abundance: -
d_gene: TRBD1
CDR3aa: CASSPGQINQETQYF
CDR3nt: TGCGCCAGCAGCCCGGGACAGATCAACCAAGAGACCCAGTACTTC

j_gene: TRBJ2-4
v_gene: TRBV27
abundance: many
d_gene: -
CDR3aa: CASTLEGGTKNIQYF
CDR3nt: TGTGCCAGCACCTTGGAGGGGGGAACCAAAAACATTCAGTACTTC

j_gene: TRBJ2-1
v_gene: TRBV7-9
abundance: few
d_gene: -
CDR3aa: CASSFYRSSYDEQFF
CDR3nt: TGTGCCAGCAGCTTTTACAGGAGTTCTTACGATGAGCAGTTCTTC

j_gene: TRBJ1-2
v_gene: TRBV25-1
abundance: many
d_gene: TRBD1
CDR3aa: CASSFAGTGGTGYTF
CDR3nt: TGTGCCAGCAGTTTCGCCGGGACAGGGGGTACGGGCTACACCTTC